The 20 T cell receptor beta chains below all came from one sample that was sequenced in a study of T cells in Graves' hyperthyroidism and ophthalmopathy. Amplified regions were TCR beta CDR3 sequences from RNA transcripts. HTBI primers drove first-round RT-PCR of the TCR CDR3. TCRdb called the multiplex PCR reads again in MiXCR, with one record for every CDR3 protein. The profile shows about 270,000 distinct CDR3 sequences, about 20% of them singletons. The specimen was blood. These receptors were obtained from a man aged 30 to 45 with Graves' ophthalmopathy.

The chain recombines TRBV9 with TRBJ2-7, with a possible D match to TRBD1 (5 bases). Per germline, CDR1 SGDLS and CDR2 YYNGEE. Trimming removed 3 bases from V and 1 base from J, with 14 bases in between. The length of the CDR3 is 15 residues. In nucleotides, the CDR3 is TGTGCCAGCAGCGCCGAAGGGGCACCTTCCTACGAGCAGTACTTC. Amino acids: CASSAEGAPSYEQYF.

This clonotype was counted many times. The V and J genes are TRBV12-3 or TRBV12-4 and TRBJ1-5, with TRBD1 as a possible D gene (6 bases). V was pared by 1 base and J by 1 base, with 11 bases between. This CDR3 has 16 amino acids. CDR3 sequence: CASSLVWQGSNQPQHF. CDR3 nucleotide sequence: TGTGCCAGCAGTTTAGTATGGCAGGGGAGCAATCAGCCCCAGCATTTT.

In this sample, this clonotype turned up a few times. V gene TRBV5-1 combines with J gene TRBJ2-3; either TRBD1 or TRBD2 may fit D (5 bases each). Deletions cut 7 bases from V and 0 bases from J, with 9 bases between. The CDR3 spans 13 residues. Per germline, CDR1 SGHRS and CDR2 YFSETQ. This chain's CDR3 is CASGGRSTDTQYF. The CDR3 DNA reads TGCGCCAGCGGGGGTCGTAGCACAGATACGCAGTATTTT.

This clonotype was counted many times. The rearrangement uses TRBV11-2 and TRBJ2-1, with TRBD2 as a possible D gene (6 bases). V lost 5 bases to trimming and J lost 4 bases, with 15 bases between them. The CDR3 loop spans 15 amino acids. CDR1 and CDR2 (germline): SGHAT, FQNNGV. CDR3 nucleotides: TGTGCCAGCAGCGGGGTCGCGGGGTCGTACAATGAGCAGTTCTTC. This encodes CASSGVAGSYNEQFF.

The chain has TRBV9 and TRBJ1-6; a weak D match, TRBD1 (6 bases). V lost 2 bases and J lost 11, with 20 bases in between. This CDR3 region has 16 residues. Germline assignment: CDR1 SGDLS and CDR2 YYNGEE. The CDR3 is CASSVSQGIREAPLHF. Here the CDR3 DNA reads TGTGCCAGCAGCGTGTCCCAGGGGATACGAGAAGCACCCCTCCACTTT. Looking up the rest from reference TRBV9 and TRBJ1-6 gives the full variable domain: DSGVTQTPKHLITATGQRVTLRCSPRSGDLSVYWYQQSLDQGLQFLIQYYNGEERAKGNILERFSAQQFPDLHSELNLSSLELGDSALYFCASSVSQGIREAPLHFGNGTRLTVT.

Of note for this clonotype: Because the CDR3 is missing its conserved closing phenylalanine or tryptophan, this is likely a read error. V is TRBV5-1 and J is TRBJ2-1; D call uncertain. The germline V gene encodes CDR1 SGHRS and CDR2 YFSETQ. This CDR3 is built from 14 residues. Trimming left V 0 bases short and J 4 bases short, with 8 bases between. The CDR3 sequence is CASSLGGAYNEQFV. The DNA for the CDR3 is TGCGCCAGCAGCTTGGGCGGAGCTTACAATGAGCAGTTCGTC.

This chain links TRBV7-3 with TRBJ2-3, with 16 positions matching TRBD2. The V gene end was trimmed by 5 bases and the J gene end by 6 bases; junction bases not matched to a gene: 11. The CDR3 loop spans 18 amino acids. Germline values: CDR1 SGHTA, CDR2 FQGTGA. CDR3 sequence (DNA): TGTGCCAGCAGCCCCCAGGGGACTAGCGGGAGGGCCGCCGATACGCAGTATTTT. This codes for CASSPQGTSGRAADTQYF.

The CDR3 region has the DNA TGTGCCAGTAGTATACCCGACCGAAGGCGGGAACTCGACGAGCAGTACTTC. Translated: CASSIPDRRRELDEQYF. V and J are TRBV19 and TRBJ2-7; maybe TRBD2 (6 bases). Between the trimmed V and J ends, which lost 2 bases and 5 bases, there was a span of 22 bases. CDR1 is LNHDA, CDR2 SQIVND, per germline (reference sequence). This CDR3 has 17 amino acids.

The V and J genes are TRBV20-1 and TRBJ2-1, with D possibly TRBD2 on 6 matching bases. V lost 6 bases and J 7 bases, leaving 16 bases between the germline ends. CDR3 length: 13 amino acids. CDR1 is DFQATT, CDR2 SNEGSKA, per germline (reference sequence). CDR3 protein: CSALGEVWNEQFF. CDR3 coding DNA: TGCAGTGCCCTTGGGGAGGTCTGGAATGAGCAGTTCTTC.

The genes are TRBV7-9 and TRBJ2-3; TRBD2 matches 11 bases. V was pared by 5 bases and J by 7 bases, with 5 bases of the junction left unmatched. CDR3 length: 14 amino acids. Per the germline V gene, CDR1 is SEHNR and CDR2 is FQNEAQ (reference sequence). This CDR3 is CASSPGLADYTQYF. The DNA of the CDR3 is TGTGCCAGCAGCCCGGGACTAGCGGACTATACGCAGTATTTT.

This clonotype was observed many times. V gene TRBV28 combines with J gene TRBJ1-1; D is uncertain. The germline CDR1 and CDR2 sequences are MDHEN and SYDVKM. Trimming cost V 6 bases and J 0 bases, with 11 bases left between them. This CDR3 has 14 residues. For the CDR3, the DNA is TGTGCCAGCAGCCGCCGGAACATGAACACTGAAGCTTTCTTT. Translated: CASSRRNMNTEAFF.

The table lists this clonotype with many counts. The chain couples TRBV11-3 to TRBJ2-7; weak D call: TRBD1 (6 bases). The germline V gene has CDR1 SGHNT and CDR2 YENEEA. V was shortened by 5 bases and J by 2 bases, with 13 bases between the two germline ends. The CDR3 spans 14 residues. CDR3 nucleotide sequence: TGTGCCAGCAGCCTTAGAGGGGGAGCCTACGAGCAGTACTTC. This gives the protein CASSLRGGAYEQYF.

This clonotype was seen more than once but under ten times. V usage is TRBV27 and J usage is TRBJ2-1, with D uncertain. Germline lookup yields CDR1 MNHEY and CDR2 SMNVEV (reference sequence). V gave up 5 bases and J gave up 4 bases, with 18 bases separating them. The CDR3 covers 16 residues. CDR3 in amino acids: CASSPQFSSPYNEQFF. CDR3 sequence (DNA): TGTGCCAGCAGTCCACAGTTTTCCTCCCCATACAATGAGCAGTTCTTC.

This rearrangement joins TRBV24-1 to TRBJ1-5; 9 bases align to TRBD1. This CDR3 comprises 16 residues. Losses at the gene ends were 6 bases for V and 3 bases for J; bases not matched to a gene: 8. CDR1 is KGHDR and CDR2 is SFDVKD in the germline V gene. CDR3: CATSRAGTGNNQPQHF. CDR3 coding DNA: TGTGCCACCAGTCGAGCCGGGACAGGGAACAATCAGCCCCAGCATTTT.

The CDR3 loop reads CASSYQGSSYNEQFF. DNA of the CDR3: TGTGCCAGCAGCTACCAGGGGAGCTCCTACAATGAGCAGTTCTTC. The V gene is TRBV7-3, the J gene TRBJ2-1, with D perhaps TRBD1 (6 bases). This CDR3 contains 15 residues. V was cut by 4 bases and J by 0 bases, with 10 bases left in between. Germline values: CDR1 SGHTA, CDR2 FQGTGA. The variable domain in full, with the rest retrieved from reference TRBV7-3 and TRBJ2-1, is GAGVSQTPSNKVTEKGKYVELRCDPISGHTALYWYRQSLGQGPEFLIYFQGTGAADDSGLPNDRFFAVRPEGSVSTLKIQRTERGDSAVYLCASSYQGSSYNEQFFGPGTRLTVL.

Only a few counts were recorded for this clonotype. The V gene is TRBV5-1, the J gene TRBJ2-2, with 8 bases matching TRBD1. The germline gives CDR1 SGHRS, CDR2 YFSETQ. This CDR3 contains 16 residues. J lost 6 bases, V lost 4 bases, and 11 bases had no gene match. The CDR3 coding sequence is TGCGCCAGCAGCCATTCCTCCGACAGGGGCGCCGGGGAGCTGTTTTTT. The encoded protein is CASSHSSDRGAGELFF. Full variable domain (outside the CDR3, taken from reference TRBV5-1 and TRBJ2-2): KAGVTQTPRYLIKTRGQQVTLSCSPISGHRSVSWYQQTPGQGLQFLFEYFSETQRNKGNFPGRFSGRQFSNSRSEMNVSTLELGDSALYLCASSHSSDRGAGELFFGEGSRLTVL.

On this clonotype itself: The junction departs from the called germline gene at one end, perhaps through a read error. The chain combines TRBV28 with TRBJ2-3; D not resolved. The CDR3 has 15 residues. Germline assignment: CDR1 MDHEN and CDR2 SYDVKM. Written as DNA, the CDR3 is TGTACCAGCAGTTCTTTCAAGGCGAATACAGATACGCAGTATTTT. It codes for CTSSSFKANTDTQYF.

This clonotype was counted only a few times. The chain has TRBV20-1 and TRBJ1-2, with no clear D. The CDR3 consists of 14 residues. The V end lost 4 bases, the J end lost 7 bases, and 19 bases lay between the germline ends. Germline V gene sequence: CDR1 DFQATT, CDR2 SNEGSKA (reference sequence). The CDR3 loop reads CSAKNDRLGAGYTF. CDR3 sequence (DNA): TGCAGTGCTAAAAATGACCGTTTAGGTGCTGGCTACACCTTC.

Turning to this clonotype: A much larger clone sits a single nucleotide away, making a read error possible. The CDR3 DNA is TGTGCCTGGAGCCCCTCTCACATGGACACTGAAGCTTTCTTT. This sequence encodes CAWSPSHMDTEAFF. This chain joins TRBV30 and TRBJ1-1; D call uncertain. This CDR3 spans 14 amino acids. The ends were cut back, 3 bases at V and 3 bases at J, with 14 bases in the middle. Germline values: CDR1 GTSNPN, CDR2 SVGIG (reference sequence). Full variable domain (rest looked up from reference TRBV30 and TRBJ1-1): SQTIHQWPATLVQPVGSPLSLECTVEGTSNPNLYWYRQAAGRGLQLLFYSVGIGQISSEVPQNLSASRPQDRQFILSSKKLLLSDSGFYLCAWSPSHMDTEAFFGQGTRLTVV.

This clonotype showed up just a few times. The gene calls are TRBV6-1 and TRBJ1-6, with D possibly matching TRBD1 (6 bases). Between the trimmed V and J ends, which lost 5 bases and 7 bases, there was a span of 21 bases. Germline assignment: CDR1 MNHNS and CDR2 SASEGT. CDR3 length: 17 amino acids. DNA of the CDR3: TGTGCCAGCAGTCTCAATTGGGGGGGCAATTTCAATTCACCCCTCCACTTT. Translated, it gives CASSLNWGGNFNSPLHF.